This TCR beta chain was sequenced in a study of monozygotic twins with cystic fibrosis. Looking at the study overall: With about 15 PCR cycles, barcoded libraries came from roughly 2.8 micrograms of fragmented DNA. Study-level findings and limits: Nucleotide-identical clonotype sharing was significantly higher within monozygotic CF twin pairs than between unrelated CF individuals.

Repertoires were generated with immunoSEQ multiplex PCR, while TCRdb's copy carries only in-frame clones and drops some. The table includes 30,000 to 45,000 clones, over 75% detected once. Germline V gene sequence: CDR1 MGHDK, CDR2 SYGVNS. The junction had 5 bases not matched to a gene; V was cut back by 1 base and J by 3 bases. The CDR3 has 16 amino acids. Worth noting for this clone: Its specificity is unknown.

The sample taken for sequencing was blood. This clonotype was obtained from a girl aged 2-10 years with cystic fibrosis. This chain joins TRBV25-1 and TRBJ1-4; 7 positions agree with TRBD1. The chain's CDR3 is CASSEFRGSSNEKLFF. DNA of the CDR3: TGTGCCAGCAGTGAATTCAGGGGGTCATCTAATGAAAAACTGTTTTTT.